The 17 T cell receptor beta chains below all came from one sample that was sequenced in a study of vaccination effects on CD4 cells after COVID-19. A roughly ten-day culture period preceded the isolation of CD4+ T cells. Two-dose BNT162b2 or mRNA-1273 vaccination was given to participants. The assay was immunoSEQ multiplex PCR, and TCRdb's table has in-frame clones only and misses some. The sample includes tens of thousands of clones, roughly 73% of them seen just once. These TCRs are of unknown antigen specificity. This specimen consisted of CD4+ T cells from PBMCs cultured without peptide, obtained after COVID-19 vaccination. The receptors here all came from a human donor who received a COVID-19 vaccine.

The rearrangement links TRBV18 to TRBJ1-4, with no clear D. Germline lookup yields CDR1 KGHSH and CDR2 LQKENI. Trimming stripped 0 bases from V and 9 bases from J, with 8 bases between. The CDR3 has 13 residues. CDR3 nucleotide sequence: TGTGCCAGCTCACCACCGGCTTTGCAAAAACTGTTTTTT. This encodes CASSPPALQKLFF.

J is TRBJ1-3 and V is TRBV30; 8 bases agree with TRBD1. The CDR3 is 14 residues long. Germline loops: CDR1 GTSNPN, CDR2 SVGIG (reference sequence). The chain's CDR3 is CGWTGTALGNTIYF. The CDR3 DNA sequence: TGTGGGTGGACAGGGACAGCTTTAGGAAACACCATATATTTT.

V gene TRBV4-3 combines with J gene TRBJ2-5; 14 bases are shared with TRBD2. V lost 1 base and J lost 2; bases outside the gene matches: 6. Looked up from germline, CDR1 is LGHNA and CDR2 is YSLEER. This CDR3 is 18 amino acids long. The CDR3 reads CASSQGTSGGLGQETQYF. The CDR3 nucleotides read TGCGCCAGCAGCCAAGGGACTAGCGGGGGGCTGGGGCAAGAGACCCAGTACTTC.

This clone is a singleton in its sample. CDR3 amino acids: CAWSWGFQETQYF. CDR3 bases: TGTGCCTGGAGTTGGGGGTTCCAAGAGACCCAGTACTTC. The genes are TRBV30 and TRBJ2-5, with D perhaps given as TRBD1 or TRBD2 (5 bases each). The CDR3 is made up of 13 amino acids. The germline gives CDR1 GTSNPN, CDR2 SVGIG (reference sequence). Deletions cut 2 bases from V and 1 base from J, with 8 bases between.

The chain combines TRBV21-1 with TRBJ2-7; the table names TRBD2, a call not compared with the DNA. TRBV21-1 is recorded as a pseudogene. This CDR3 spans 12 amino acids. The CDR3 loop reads CASSSGIYEQYV. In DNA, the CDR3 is TGTGCCAGCAGTTCGGGTATTTACGAGCAGTACGTC.

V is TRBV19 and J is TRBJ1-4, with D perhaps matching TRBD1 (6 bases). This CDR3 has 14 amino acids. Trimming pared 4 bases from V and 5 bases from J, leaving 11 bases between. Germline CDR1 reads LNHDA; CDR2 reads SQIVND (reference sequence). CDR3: CASSRGGTNEKLFF. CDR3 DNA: TGTGCCAGTAGTAGAGGGGGAACAAATGAAAAACTGTTTTTT.

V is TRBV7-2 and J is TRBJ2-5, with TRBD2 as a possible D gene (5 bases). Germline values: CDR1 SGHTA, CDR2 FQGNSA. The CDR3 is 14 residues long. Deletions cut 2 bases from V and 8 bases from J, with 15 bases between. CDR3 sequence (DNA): TGTGCCAGCAGCTTAACGGACGGCACGGGAACCCAGTACTTC. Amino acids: CASSLTDGTGTQYF. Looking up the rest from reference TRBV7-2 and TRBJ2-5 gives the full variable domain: GAGVSQSPSNKVTEKGKDVELRCDPISGHTALYWYRQSLGQGLEFLIYFQGNSAPDKSGLPSDRFSAERTGGSVSTLTIQRTQQEDSAVYLCASSLTDGTGTQYFGPGTRLLVL.

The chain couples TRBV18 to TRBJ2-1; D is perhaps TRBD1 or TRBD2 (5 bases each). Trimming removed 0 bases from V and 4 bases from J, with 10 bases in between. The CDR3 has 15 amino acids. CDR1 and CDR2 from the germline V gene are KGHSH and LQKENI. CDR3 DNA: TGTGCCAGCTCACCACCGGGACGGGCTTACAATGAGCAGTTCTTC. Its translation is CASSPPGRAYNEQFF.

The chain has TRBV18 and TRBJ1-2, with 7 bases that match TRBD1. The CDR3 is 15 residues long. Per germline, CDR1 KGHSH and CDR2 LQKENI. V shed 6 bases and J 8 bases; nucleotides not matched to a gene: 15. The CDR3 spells CASSDSIDRVDGYTF. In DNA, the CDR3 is TGTGCCAGCTCCGACTCAATCGACAGGGTAGACGGCTACACCTTC.

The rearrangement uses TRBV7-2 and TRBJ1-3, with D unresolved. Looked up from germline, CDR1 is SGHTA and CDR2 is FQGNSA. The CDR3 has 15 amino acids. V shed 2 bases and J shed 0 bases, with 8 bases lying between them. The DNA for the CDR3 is TGTGCCAGCAGCTTAAGGACCTTCTCTGGAAACACCATATATTTT. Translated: CASSLRTFSGNTIYF.

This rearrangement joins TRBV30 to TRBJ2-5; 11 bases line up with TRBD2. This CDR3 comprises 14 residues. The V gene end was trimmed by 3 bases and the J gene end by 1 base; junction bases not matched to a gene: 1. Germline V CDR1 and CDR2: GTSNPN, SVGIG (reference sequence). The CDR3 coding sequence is TGTGCCTGGAGACTAGCGGGGGTCCAAGAGACCCAGTACTTC. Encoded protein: CAWRLAGVQETQYF.

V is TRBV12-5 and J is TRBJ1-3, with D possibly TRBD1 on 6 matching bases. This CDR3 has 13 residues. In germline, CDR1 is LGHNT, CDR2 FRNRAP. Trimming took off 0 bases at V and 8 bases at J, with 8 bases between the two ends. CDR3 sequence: CASGLVGGDTIYF. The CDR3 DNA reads TGTGCTAGTGGTTTGGTAGGGGGAGACACCATATATTTT.

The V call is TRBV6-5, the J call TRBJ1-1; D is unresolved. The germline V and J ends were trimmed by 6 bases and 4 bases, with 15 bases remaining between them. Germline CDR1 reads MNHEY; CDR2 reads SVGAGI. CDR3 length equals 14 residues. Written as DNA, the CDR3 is TGTGCCAGCAGCCTCGACGGAGGAGGCACTGAAGCTTTCTTT. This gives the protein CASSLDGGGTEAFF.

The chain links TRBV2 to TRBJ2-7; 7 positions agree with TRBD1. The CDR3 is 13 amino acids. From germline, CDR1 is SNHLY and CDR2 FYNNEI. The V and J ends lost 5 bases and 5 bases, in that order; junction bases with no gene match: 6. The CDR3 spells CASSNSQGNEQYV. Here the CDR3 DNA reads TGTGCCAGCAGTAATTCACAGGGGAACGAGCAGTACGTC.

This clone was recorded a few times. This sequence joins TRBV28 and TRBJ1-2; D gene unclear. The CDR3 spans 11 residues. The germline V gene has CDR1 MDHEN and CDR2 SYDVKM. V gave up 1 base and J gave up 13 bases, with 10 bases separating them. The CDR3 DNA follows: TGTGCCAGCAGTTTATTATTAGTATTCACCTTC. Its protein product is CASSLLLVFTF.

CDR3 in amino acids: CASSGLARETQYF. The CDR3 DNA reads TGTGCCAGCAGTGGACTAGCTAGGGAGACCCAGTACTTC. The chain is built from TRBV2 and TRBJ2-5, with 7 bases matching TRBD2. Looked up from germline, CDR1 is SNHLY and CDR2 is FYNNEI. V was clipped by 4 bases and J by 5 bases; unmatched bases: 4. This CDR3 has 13 residues.

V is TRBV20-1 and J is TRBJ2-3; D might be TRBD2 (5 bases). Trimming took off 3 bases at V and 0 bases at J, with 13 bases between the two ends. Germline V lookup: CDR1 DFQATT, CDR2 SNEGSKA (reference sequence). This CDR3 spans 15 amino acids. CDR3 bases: TGCAGTGCTAGTTGGCGGGTCTCTAGCACAGATACGCAGTATTTT. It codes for CSASWRVSSTDTQYF.